The TCR beta chain described here comes from a study of OX40 agonist ivuxolimab in advanced cancers. Germline V gene data show CDR1 as LNHDA and CDR2 as SQIVND (reference sequence). Losses at the gene ends were 3 bases for V and 2 bases for J; bases not matched to a gene: 4. CDR3 size: 16 residues. Sequenced by immunoSEQ multiplex PCR; TCRdb stores in-frame clones only, minus some. The data contain around 48,000 clones, about 81% of them seen just once; the ten biggest clones take up around 1.1%. The chain is built from TRBV19 and TRBJ2-5; the match to TRBD2 covers 12 bases. The source material was CD4+ or CD8+ T cells sorted from blood, sampled in a trial of the OX40 agonist ivuxolimab. This receptor was taken from an adult with an advanced solid tumor such as melanoma, head and neck, liver or kidney cancer. The CDR3 DNA reads TGTGCCAGTAGTATGTGGACTAGCGGGAATCAAGAGACCCAGTACTTC. Protein sequence: CASSMWTSGNQETQYF.